A selection of T cell receptor beta chains follows, all from one sample in a study of control samples from healthy donors and cancer patients. Method: immunoSEQ multiplex PCR; TCRdb's copy keeps in-frame clones and lacks some. The sample has about 130,000 clones; roughly 87% are singletons. The sequenced material came from blood. The source of these receptors is a young man in good health. Each CDR3 is given with its conserved first and last residue. Each record gives: D gene, clone size, J gene, V gene, CDR3 protein, CDR3 DNA. D genes are given only for firm matches. A row's size may be missing; if present it is once, few, many or a size class.

NA | NA | TRBJ1-5 | TRBV11-2 | CASSKTVNQPQHF | TGTGCCAGCAGCAAGACAGTTAATCAGCCCCAGCATTTT
NA | NA | TRBJ2-3 | TRBV21-1 | CASSRSYKDTQYF | TGTGCCAGCAGCAGATCCTATAAAGATACGCAGTATTTT
TRBD2 | NA | TRBJ2-1 | TRBV7-6 | CASSTHPRAGANEQFF | TGTGCCAGCAGCACTCACCCTCGGGCGGGAGCCAATGAGCAGTTCTTC
NA | once | TRBJ2-4 | TRBV7-8 | CASSLETAWAPKNIQYF | TGTGCCAGCAGCTTAGAAACAGCCTGGGCTCCTAAAAACATTCAGTACTTC
TRBD1 | few | TRBJ2-1 | TRBV4-1 | CASSPGQSDYNEQFF | TGCGCCAGCAGCCCGGGACAGTCCGATTACAATGAGCAGTTCTTC
NA | few | TRBJ1-3 | TRBV27 | CASSLSPHPGNTIYF | TGTGCCAGCAGTTTATCGCCCCACCCTGGAAACACCATATATTTT
TRBD1 | NA | TRBJ1-2 | TRBV2 | CASREQGQDYGYTF | TGTGCCAGCAGGGAGCAGGGACAGGACTATGGCTACACCTTC
TRBD1 | once | TRBJ1-5 | TRBV11-2 | CASSLGRMTGLQHF | TGTGCCAGCAGCTTAGGACGCATGACAGGGCTCCAGCATTTT
NA | NA | TRBJ2-5 | TRBV1 | CTSSQVLRASGQETQYF | TGCACCAGCAGCCAAGTCCTCCGGGCTAGCGGCCAAGAGACCCAGTACTTC
NA | NA | TRBJ2-3 | TRBV27 | CASTSLGQSTDTQYF | TGTGCCAGCACCAGCTTAGGCCAGAGCACAGATACGCAGTATTTT
TRBD2 | once | TRBJ2-5 | TRBV27 | CASTLAGGREETQYF | TGTGCCAGCACTCTTGCGGGAGGACGAGAAGAGACCCAGTACTTC
NA | NA | TRBJ2-2 | TRBV5-8 | CARERMRDYRGTGELFF | TGTGCCAGGGAGCGTATGAGGGATTATCGTGGCACCGGGGAGCTGTTTTTT
NA | NA | TRBJ1-1 | TRBV13 | CASSLVNSEAFF | TGTGCCAGCAGCTTAGTGAACAGTGAAGCTTTCTTT
NA | few | TRBJ2-7 | TRBV27 | CASSPGYRSYEQYF | TGTGCCAGCAGTCCCGGGTATCGCTCCTACGAGCAGTACTTC
NA | NA | TRBJ2-7 | TRBV5-1 | CASSLLAASREQYF | TGCGCCAGCAGCCTGTTAGCGGCCTCTCGAGAGCAGTACTTC
TRBD2 | NA | TRBJ2-7 | TRBV18 | CASSSTSGRGYEQYF | TGTGCCAGCTCATCGACTAGCGGGAGGGGATACGAGCAGTACTTC
NA | NA | TRBJ2-5 | TRBV5-1 | CASSFRVGPGQQETQYF | TGCGCCAGCAGCTTTCGCGTTGGACCGGGCCAACAAGAGACCCAGTACTTC
TRBD1 | once | TRBJ1-1 | TRBV6-4 | CASRSWTGGTEAFF | TGTGCCAGCAGAAGCTGGACAGGGGGAACTGAAGCTTTCTTT
TRBD2 | NA | TRBJ2-7 | TRBV7-2 | CASSLNQRDYEQYF | TGTGCCAGCAGCTTAAATCAGCGGGATTACGAGCAGTACTTC
NA | medium-sized | TRBJ2-6 | TRBV7-2 | CASSFSGANVLTF | TGTGCCAGCAGCTTCTCTGGGGCCAACGTCCTGACTTTC
NA | NA | TRBJ1-1 | TRBV12-3/TRBV12-4 | CASSRGLNTEAFF | TGTGCCAGCAGCCGCGGATTGAACACTGAAGCTTTCTTT
NA | NA | TRBJ2-1 | TRBV19 | CASSFSGPHNEQFF | TGTGCCAGTAGTTTCTCGGGGCCCCACAATGAGCAGTTCTTC
NA | NA | TRBJ2-7 | TRBV6-1 | CASSEIRGRTDFSYEQYF | TGTGCCAGCAGTGAAATAAGAGGACGGACAGATTTTTCCTACGAGCAGTACTTC
TRBD2 | NA | TRBJ2-1 | TRBV6-2/TRBV6-3 | CASSYGIAGALRNEQFF | TGTGCCAGCAGTTATGGGATAGCGGGAGCTTTGAGGAATGAGCAGTTCTTC
TRBD2 | NA | TRBJ2-1 | TRBV4-2 | CASSQDRVAGVSYNEQFF | TGTGCCAGCAGCCAAGATAGGGTAGCGGGCGTCTCCTACAATGAGCAGTTCTTC
NA | NA | TRBJ1-5 | TRBV27 | CASSSAGSFSNQPQHF | TGTGCCAGCAGTTCAGCAGGGTCCTTTTCGAATCAGCCCCAGCATTTT
TRBD2 | NA | TRBJ2-2 | TRBV3-1/TRBV3-2 | CASSQASGRRGELFF | TGTGCCAGCAGCCAAGCTAGCGGGAGGCGCGGGGAGCTGTTTTTT
NA | NA | TRBJ2-5 | TRBV6-5 | CASSYTSSGSETQYF | TGTGCCAGCAGTTACACGTCGAGTGGTTCGGAGACCCAGTACTTC
NA | once | TRBJ2-1 | TRBV7-2 | CASSLVPANEQFF | TGTGCCAGCAGCTTAGTACCTGCCAATGAGCAGTTCTTC
NA | NA | TRBJ2-2 | TRBV5-1 | CASSLDVRYTGELFF | TGCGCCAGCAGCTTGGATGTCAGGTACACCGGGGAGCTGTTTTTT
NA | NA | TRBJ2-1 | TRBV23-1 | CASSQPPGFYNEQFF | TGCGCCAGCAGTCAACCCCCGGGGTTCTACAATGAGCAGTTCTTC
TRBD1 | NA | TRBJ2-7 | TRBV18 | CASSPPGTGGHEQYF | TGTGCCAGCTCACCCCCGGGGACAGGGGGCCACGAGCAGTACTTC
TRBD1 | NA | TRBJ2-7 | TRBV27 | CASSAWTGGYEQYF | TGTGCCAGCAGTGCCTGGACAGGGGGTTACGAGCAGTACTTC
NA | NA | TRBJ1-5 | TRBV7-9 | CASSHGQPSNQPQHF | TGTGCCAGCAGCCACGGACAGCCTAGCAATCAGCCCCAGCATTTT
NA | NA | TRBJ1-3 | TRBV10-3 | CAITSSGNTIYF | TGTGCCATCACCTCCTCTGGAAACACCATATATTTT
TRBD2 | NA | TRBJ2-3 | TRBV3-1/TRBV3-2 | CASSRRGLAGRIRSTDTQYF | TGTGCCAGCAGCCGGCGGGGACTAGCGGGAAGAATCAGATCCACAGATACGCAGTATTTT
TRBD1 | NA | TRBJ1-2 | TRBV11-2 | CASSYSTGLNTF | TGTGCCAGCAGCTACTCGACAGGGTTGAACACCTTC
TRBD2 | NA | TRBJ2-5 | TRBV27 | CASRGGRAVETQYF | TGTGCCAGCAGAGGCGGGAGGGCCGTCGAGACCCAGTACTTC
NA | NA | TRBJ1-2 | TRBV5-1 | CASSLAFSQGGYTF | TGCGCCAGCAGCTTGGCGTTTTCCCAAGGGGGCTACACCTTC
TRBD1 | NA | TRBJ1-4 | TRBV7-2 | CASSLGQGYEKLFF | TGTGCCAGCAGCTTGGGACAGGGATATGAAAAACTGTTTTTT
NA | NA | TRBJ1-5 | TRBV30 | CAWSGASGQPQHF | TGTGCCTGGAGTGGGGCTTCGGGTCAGCCCCAGCATTTT
NA | NA | TRBJ1-2 | TRBV20-1 | CSAHGGYTF | TGCAGTGCGCACGGTGGCTACACCTTC
TRBD1 | few | TRBJ1-6 | TRBV5-4 | CASSQRTGDNSPLHF | TGTGCCAGCAGCCAACGGACAGGGGATAATTCACCCCTCCACTTT
TRBD1 | once | TRBJ2-7 | TRBV5-4 | CASSFFGTGSYEQYF | TGTGCCAGCAGTTTTTTCGGGACAGGGTCCTACGAGCAGTACTTC